The 10 T cell receptor beta chains in this list originate from one sample, sequenced in a study of PD-1 blockade in classical Hodgkin lymphoma. Each patient's relapse followed autologous stem cell transplantation, and brentuximab vedotin exposure varied. The data were produced by immunoSEQ multiplex PCR, yet TCRdb's version contains in-frame clones alone and is incomplete. The table lists under 100,000 clones, roughly 91% of them singletons, with over 2% in the top ten. This specimen was peripheral blood mononuclear cells (PBMCs), taken before the second cycle of nivolumab. The receptor set was obtained from a human donor with classical Hodgkin lymphoma.

The V gene is TRBV4-1, the J gene TRBJ2-5; 10 bases map to TRBD1. This CDR3 contains 16 residues. Trimming took 3 bases from V and 5 from J; bases not matched to a gene: 9. Germline CDR1 MGHRA, CDR2 YSYEKL. The DNA of the CDR3 is TGCGCCAGCAGCCATCCCTGGACAGGGGGAGAGGAGACCCAGTACTTC. Translating it yields CASSHPWTGGEETQYF.

The V gene is TRBV5-4, the J gene TRBJ2-3, with TRBD1 matching over 8 bases. Germline V gene data show CDR1 as SGHNT and CDR2 as YYREEE (reference sequence). The junction had 12 bases not matched to a gene; V was cut back by 6 bases and J by 6 bases. This CDR3 is built from 15 residues. CDR3 bases: TGTGCCAGCACACGACAGGGGATTCTGGAGGATACGCAGTATTTT. As protein: CASTRQGILEDTQYF.

This clone is a singleton in its sample. The chain couples TRBV11-3 to TRBJ2-1; 11 nucleotides match TRBD2. Germline CDR1 and CDR2: SGHNT and YENEEA. With 3 bases clipped from V and 10 bases from J, the junction kept 17 bases outside the gene matches. This CDR3 contains 18 residues. In nucleotides, the CDR3 is TGTGCCAGCAGCTTCTCCATGGTTAGCGGGAGGGCCCGGCCCGAGCAGTTCTTC. As protein: CASSFSMVSGRARPEQFF.

The chain links TRBV5-1 to TRBJ2-7, with no clear D. CDR3 length: 14 amino acids. V gave up 4 bases and J gave up 0 bases, with 11 bases separating them. Germline CDR1 and CDR2: SGHRS and YFSETQ. For the CDR3, the DNA is TGCGCCAGCAGCGGGCCGGGCCGCTCCTACGAGCAGTACTTC. Encoded protein: CASSGPGRSYEQYF.

V and J are TRBV2 and TRBJ1-5; no clear D gene. V was shortened by 5 bases and J by 2 bases, with 10 bases between the two germline ends. CDR1 and CDR2 (germline): SNHLY, FYNNEI. The length of the CDR3 is 14 residues. The CDR3: CASSTLLGNQPQHF. The CDR3 bases are TGTGCCAGCAGTACTTTACTAGGCAATCAGCCCCAGCATTTT. The entire variable domain, with the rest obtained from reference TRBV2 and TRBJ1-5, is as follows: EPEVTQTPSHQVTQMGQEVILRCVPISNHLYFYWYRQILGQKVEFLVSFYNNEISEKSEIFDDQFSVERPDGSNFTLKIRSTKLEDSAMYFCASSTLLGNQPQHFGDGTRLSIL.

This chain links TRBV27 with TRBJ2-2; 9 bases fit TRBD1. The J segment lost 6 bases and the V segment lost 1 base, leaving 6 bases of the junction unmatched. The CDR3 has 16 residues. CDR1 and CDR2 from the germline V gene are MNHEY and SMNVEV (reference sequence). The CDR3 coding sequence is TGTGCCAGCAGTTTATTTGGACAGGGGTGGGCCGGGGAGCTGTTTTTT. It translates to CASSLFGQGWAGELFF.

V usage is TRBV2 and J usage is TRBJ2-5, with 7 bases fitting TRBD1. Germline V gene data show CDR1 as SNHLY and CDR2 as FYNNEI. The CDR3 is made up of 14 amino acids. V was clipped by 6 bases and J by 5 bases; unmatched bases: 9. This CDR3 reads CASRMQGVRETQYF. Written as DNA, the CDR3 is TGTGCCAGCAGAATGCAGGGGGTCCGTGAGACCCAGTACTTC.

The chain employs TRBV4-2 and TRBJ2-7; no clear D. CDR3 length equals 18 residues. Germline lookup yields CDR1 LGHNA and CDR2 YNFKEQ. Trimming shortened V by 0 bases and J by 6 bases, and 24 bases separated the two germline ends. The CDR3 nucleotides are TGTGCCAGCAGCCAAGATCTGGAGCTCGAAATAGGGCCCCTCGAGCAGTACTTC. Its protein product is CASSQDLELEIGPLEQYF.

This chain joins TRBV7-2 and TRBJ2-7, with 9 bases lining up with TRBD1. Germline assignment: CDR1 SGHTA and CDR2 FQGNSA. This CDR3 is built from 17 residues. V shed 0 bases, J shed 7 bases, and the junction held 13 bases outside the gene matches. The CDR3, as DNA: TGTGCCAGCAGCTTAGCCCTACTCCGGGACAGGGATTTTGAGCAGTACTTC. Translating it yields CASSLALLRDRDFEQYF.

This clone was picked up one time. The chain couples TRBV11-2 to TRBJ2-2; D ambiguous. The CDR3 runs 14 residues. The V end lost 1 base, the J end lost 6 bases, and 9 bases lay between the germline ends. Looked up from germline, CDR1 is SGHAT and CDR2 is FQNNGV. Here the CDR3 DNA reads TGTGCCAGCAGCTTAGGCGTAGAAGCCGGGGAGCTGTTTTTT. It codes for CASSLGVEAGELFF.